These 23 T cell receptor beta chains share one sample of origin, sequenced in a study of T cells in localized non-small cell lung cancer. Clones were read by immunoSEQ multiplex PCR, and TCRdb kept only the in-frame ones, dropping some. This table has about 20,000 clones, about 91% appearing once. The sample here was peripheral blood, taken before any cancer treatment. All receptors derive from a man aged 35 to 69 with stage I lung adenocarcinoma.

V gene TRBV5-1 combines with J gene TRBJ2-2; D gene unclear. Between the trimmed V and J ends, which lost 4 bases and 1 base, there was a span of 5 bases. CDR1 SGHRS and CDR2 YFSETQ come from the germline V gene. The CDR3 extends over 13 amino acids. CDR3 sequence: CASSPENTGELFF. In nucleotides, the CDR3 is TGCGCCAGCAGCCCAGAGAACACCGGGGAGCTGTTTTTT.

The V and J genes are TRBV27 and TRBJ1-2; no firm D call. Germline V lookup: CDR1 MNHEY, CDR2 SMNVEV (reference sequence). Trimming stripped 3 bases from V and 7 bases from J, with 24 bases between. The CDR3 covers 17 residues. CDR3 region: CASSLVPPAADPRGYTF. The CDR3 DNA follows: TGTGCCAGCAGTTTGGTACCCCCCGCGGCGGACCCGCGTGGCTACACCTTC.

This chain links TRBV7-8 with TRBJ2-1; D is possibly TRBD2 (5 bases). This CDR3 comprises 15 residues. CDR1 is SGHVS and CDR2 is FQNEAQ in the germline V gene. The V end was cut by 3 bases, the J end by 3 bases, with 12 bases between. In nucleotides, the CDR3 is TGTGCCAGCAGCTTGGTTACGGGGTTCTACAATGAGCAGTTCTTC. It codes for CASSLVTGFYNEQFF.

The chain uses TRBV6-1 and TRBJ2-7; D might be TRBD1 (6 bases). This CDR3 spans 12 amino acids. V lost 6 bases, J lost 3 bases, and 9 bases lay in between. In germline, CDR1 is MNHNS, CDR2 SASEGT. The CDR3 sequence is CASRDRLYEQYF. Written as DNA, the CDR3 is TGTGCCAGCAGGGACAGACTCTACGAGCAGTACTTC.

In nucleotides, the CDR3 is TGCGCCAGCAGTGAGTTTGGACAGGGGAACACTGAAGCTTTCTTT. It yields the protein CASSEFGQGNTEAFF. This rearrangement joins TRBV10-1 to TRBJ1-1, with 8 bases identical to TRBD1. The germline gives CDR1 WNHNN, CDR2 SYGVQD (reference sequence). With V trimmed by 1 base and J by 1 base, 2 bases remained unmatched. CDR3 length: 15 residues.

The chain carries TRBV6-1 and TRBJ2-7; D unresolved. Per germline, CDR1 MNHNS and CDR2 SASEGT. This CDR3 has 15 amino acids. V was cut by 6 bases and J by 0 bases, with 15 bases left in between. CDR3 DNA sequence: TGTGCCAGCAGGCCACGACACCTGAGCTCCTACGAGCAGTACTTC. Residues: CASRPRHLSSYEQYF.

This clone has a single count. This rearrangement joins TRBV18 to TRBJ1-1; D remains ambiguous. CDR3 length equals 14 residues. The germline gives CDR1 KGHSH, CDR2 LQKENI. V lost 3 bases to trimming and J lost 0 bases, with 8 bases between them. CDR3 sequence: CASSPLSLNTEAFF. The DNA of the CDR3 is TGTGCCAGCTCACCTCTCAGTTTGAACACTGAAGCTTTCTTT.

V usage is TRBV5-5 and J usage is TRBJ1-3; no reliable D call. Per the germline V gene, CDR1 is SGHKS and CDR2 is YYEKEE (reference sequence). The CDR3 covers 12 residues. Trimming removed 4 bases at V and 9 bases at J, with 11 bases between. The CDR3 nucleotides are TGTGCCAGCAGCCCACCAAGTCTCACCATATATTTT. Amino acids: CASSPPSLTIYF.

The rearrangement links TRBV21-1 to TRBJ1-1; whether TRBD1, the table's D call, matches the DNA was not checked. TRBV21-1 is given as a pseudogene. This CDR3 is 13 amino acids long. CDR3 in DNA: TGTGCCAGCAGCAAGGGTAGGGACAGTGAAGCTTTCTTT. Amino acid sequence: CASSKGRDSEAFF.

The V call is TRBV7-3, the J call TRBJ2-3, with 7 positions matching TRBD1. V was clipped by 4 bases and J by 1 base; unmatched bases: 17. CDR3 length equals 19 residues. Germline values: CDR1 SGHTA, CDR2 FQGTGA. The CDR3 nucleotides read TGTGCCAGCAGCTCAGGGGGATCCACAACAGGGTTGGGCACAGATACGCAGTATTTT. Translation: CASSSGGSTTGLGTDTQYF.

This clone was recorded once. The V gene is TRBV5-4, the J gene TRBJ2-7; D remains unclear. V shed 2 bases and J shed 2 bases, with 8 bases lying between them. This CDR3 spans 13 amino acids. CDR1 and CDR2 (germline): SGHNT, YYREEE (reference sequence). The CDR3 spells CASSLARTYEQYF. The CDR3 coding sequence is TGTGCCAGCAGCTTAGCACGGACCTACGAGCAGTACTTC. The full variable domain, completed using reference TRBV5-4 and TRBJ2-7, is ETGVTQSPTHLIKTRGQQVTLRCSSQSGHNTVSWYQQALGQGPQFIFQYYREEENGRGNFPPRFSGLQFPNYSSELNVNALELDDSALYLCASSLARTYEQYFGPGTRLTVT.

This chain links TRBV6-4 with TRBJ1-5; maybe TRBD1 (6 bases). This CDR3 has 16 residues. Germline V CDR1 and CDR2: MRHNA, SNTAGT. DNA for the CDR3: TGTGCTTTTATGTACAGGGTTTTAAAGAGCAATCAGCCCCAGCATTTT. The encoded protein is CAFMYRVLKSNQPQHF.

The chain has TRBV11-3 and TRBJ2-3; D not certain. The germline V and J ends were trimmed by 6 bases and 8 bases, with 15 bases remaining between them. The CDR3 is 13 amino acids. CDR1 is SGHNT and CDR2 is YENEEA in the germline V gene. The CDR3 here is CASSQTNLATQYF. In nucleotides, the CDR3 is TGTGCCAGCAGTCAGACAAACTTAGCTACGCAGTATTTT.

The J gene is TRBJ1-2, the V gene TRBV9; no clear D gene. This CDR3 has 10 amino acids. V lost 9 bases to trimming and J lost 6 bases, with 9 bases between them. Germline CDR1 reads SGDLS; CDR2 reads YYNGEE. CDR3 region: CATQRDGYTF. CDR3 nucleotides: TGTGCCACCCAGCGAGATGGCTACACCTTC.

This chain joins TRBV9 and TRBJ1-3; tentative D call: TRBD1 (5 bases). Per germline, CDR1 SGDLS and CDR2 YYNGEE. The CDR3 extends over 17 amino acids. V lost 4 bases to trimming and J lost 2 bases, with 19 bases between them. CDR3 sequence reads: CASSPSGGGRPGNTIYF. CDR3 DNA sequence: TGTGCCAGCAGCCCCAGTGGGGGAGGTAGACCTGGAAACACCATATATTTT.

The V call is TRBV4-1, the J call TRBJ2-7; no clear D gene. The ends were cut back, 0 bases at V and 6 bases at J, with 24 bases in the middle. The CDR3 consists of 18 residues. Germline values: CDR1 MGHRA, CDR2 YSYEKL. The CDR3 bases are TGCGCCAGCAGCCAAGATAAGGGTTATCCATTGTTAAATGGCGAGCAGTACTTC. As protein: CASSQDKGYPLLNGEQYF.

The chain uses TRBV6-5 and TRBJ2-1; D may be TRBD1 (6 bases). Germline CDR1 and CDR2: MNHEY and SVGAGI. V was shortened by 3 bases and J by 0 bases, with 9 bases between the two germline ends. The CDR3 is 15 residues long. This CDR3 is CASSYRDTSYNEQFF. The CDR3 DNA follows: TGTGCCAGCAGTTATAGGGACACCTCCTACAATGAGCAGTTCTTC.

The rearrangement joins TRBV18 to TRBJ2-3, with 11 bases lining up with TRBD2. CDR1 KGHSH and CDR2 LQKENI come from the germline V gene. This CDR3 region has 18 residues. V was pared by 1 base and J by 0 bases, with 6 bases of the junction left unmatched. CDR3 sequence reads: CASSPRSTSGASTDTQYF. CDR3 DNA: TGTGCCAGCTCACCACGATCGACTAGCGGGGCTAGCACAGATACGCAGTATTTT.

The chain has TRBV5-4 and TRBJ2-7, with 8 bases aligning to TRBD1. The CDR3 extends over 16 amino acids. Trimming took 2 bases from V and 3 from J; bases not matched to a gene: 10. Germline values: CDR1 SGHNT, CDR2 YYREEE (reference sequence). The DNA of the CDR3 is TGTGCCAGCAGCTTCTTTTCGCGACAGGGGAACTACGAGCAGTACTTC. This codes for CASSFFSRQGNYEQYF.

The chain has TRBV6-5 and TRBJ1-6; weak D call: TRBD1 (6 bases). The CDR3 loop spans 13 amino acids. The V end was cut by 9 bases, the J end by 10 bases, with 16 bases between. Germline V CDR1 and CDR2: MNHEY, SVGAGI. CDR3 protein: CASTGGVFSPLHF. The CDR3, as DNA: TGTGCCAGTACCGGGGGCGTCTTCTCACCCCTCCACTTT.

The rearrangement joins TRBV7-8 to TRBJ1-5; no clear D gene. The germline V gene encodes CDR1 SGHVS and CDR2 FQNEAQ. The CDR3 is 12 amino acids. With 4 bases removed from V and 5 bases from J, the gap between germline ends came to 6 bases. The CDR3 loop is CASSSPDQPQHF. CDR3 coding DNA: TGTGCCAGCAGCTCTCCGGATCAGCCCCAGCATTTT. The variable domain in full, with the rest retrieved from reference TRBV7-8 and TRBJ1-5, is GAGVSQSPRYKVAKRGQDVALRCDPISGHVSLFWYQQALGQGPEFLTYFQNEAQLDKSGLPSDRFFAERPEGSVSTLKIQRTQQEDSAVYLCASSSPDQPQHFGDGTRLSIL.

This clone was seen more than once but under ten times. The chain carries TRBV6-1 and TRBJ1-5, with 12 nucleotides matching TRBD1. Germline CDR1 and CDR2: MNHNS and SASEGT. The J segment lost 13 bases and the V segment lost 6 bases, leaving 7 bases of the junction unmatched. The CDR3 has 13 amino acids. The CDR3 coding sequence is TGTGCCAGCAGACCGGGACAGGGGGCCTCTCAGCATTTT. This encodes CASRPGQGASQHF.

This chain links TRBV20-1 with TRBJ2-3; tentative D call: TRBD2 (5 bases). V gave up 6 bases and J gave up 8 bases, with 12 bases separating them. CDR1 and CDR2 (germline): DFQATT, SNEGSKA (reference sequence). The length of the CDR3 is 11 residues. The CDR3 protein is CSALTGGTQYF. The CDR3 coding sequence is TGCAGTGCCCTGACTGGAGGTACGCAGTATTTT.